This T cell receptor beta chain was sequenced for a study of blood T cell repertoires in COVID-19. Study in general: Some COVID-19 samples were acute and others convalescent; all came from the United States, Italy and Spain. PBMCs, B-cell-depleted T cells, or T cells provided the cDNA or gDNA that made up the material.

Authors' processing steps: Nucleated cell counts were estimated from reference gene primer amplification. Some clones are missing from TCRdb's copy, which holds only in-frame ones; the method was immunoSEQ multiplex PCR. Clone size and V and J calls were adopted from that table, with D and trimming inferred from the DNA. The sample has some 220,000 clones, approximately 80% seen once. The CDR3 spans 14 residues. Germline lookup yields CDR1 LGHDT and CDR2 YNNKEL (reference sequence). V gave up 4 bases and J gave up 3 bases, with 9 bases separating them. This sequence joins TRBV3-1 (or the pseudogene TRBV3-2) and TRBJ1-4, with D possibly being TRBD1 (5 bases). The TCR originated in a human donor in a cohort sampled during active COVID-19. Sequencing was done on a sample of peripheral blood. In DNA, the CDR3 is TGTGCCAGCAGCCCCAGACAGTCTAATGAAAAACTGTTTTTT. Its protein product is CASSPRQSNEKLFF.